This T cell receptor (beta chain) is drawn from a study of tissue T cells after allogeneic stem cell transplantation. The data were produced by immunoSEQ multiplex PCR, yet TCRdb's version contains in-frame clones alone and is incomplete. The table has 4,500 to 7,000 clones, approximately 80% seen once; the top ten hold 4.5% to 7%. Germline V CDR1 and CDR2: SGHRS, YFSETQ. This CDR3 region has 18 residues. Unmatched junction bases numbered 16, after V lost 1 base and J lost 5 bases. This clone was detected once. Sequencing was performed on blood, taken before transplantation. The chain couples TRBV5-1 to TRBJ2-5, with 8 bases fitting TRBD2. This clonotype was obtained from a man between 40 and 70 years old who later had graft-versus-host disease after an allogeneic stem cell transplant. CDR3 in DNA: TGCGCCAGCAGCTTGACGGGCGTTGCGGGGGGCCCCCAGGAGACCCAGTACTTC. It yields the protein CASSLTGVAGGPQETQYF. Supplemented by reference TRBV5-1 and TRBJ2-5, the full variable domain reads KAGVTQTPRYLIKTRGQQVTLSCSPISGHRSVSWYQQTPGQGLQFLFEYFSETQRNKGNFPGRFSGRQFSNSRSEMNVSTLELGDSALYLCASSLTGVAGGPQETQYFGPGTRLLVL.